This T cell receptor beta chain appears in the sequencing data of a study of blood T cell repertoires in COVID-19. Whole-study context: T cells, B-cell-depleted T cells, or PBMCs supplied cDNA or gDNA.

Original data processing: Reference gene primer amplification gave estimated nucleated cell counts. The repertoire was sequenced with immunoSEQ multiplex PCR; TCRdb's copy has only in-frame clones and lacks some. For V, J and clone size, that table is used; D and trimming come from the DNA. The table shows approximately 260,000 clones, with approximately 79% occurring only once. The CDR3 totals 16 residues. Trimming pared 0 bases from V and 3 bases from J, leaving 14 bases between. The germline CDR1 and CDR2 sequences are MGHRA and YSYEKL. V usage is TRBV4-1 and J usage is TRBJ1-2, with TRBD1 as a possible D gene (5 bases). This clonotype was sampled from a woman of 80 years or more with active or convalescent COVID-19. Sequences were obtained from peripheral blood. The DNA for the CDR3 is TGCGCCAGCAGCCAAGACCGAGGAGGGGTTTACTATGGCTACACCTTC. Residues: CASSQDRGGVYYGYTF.